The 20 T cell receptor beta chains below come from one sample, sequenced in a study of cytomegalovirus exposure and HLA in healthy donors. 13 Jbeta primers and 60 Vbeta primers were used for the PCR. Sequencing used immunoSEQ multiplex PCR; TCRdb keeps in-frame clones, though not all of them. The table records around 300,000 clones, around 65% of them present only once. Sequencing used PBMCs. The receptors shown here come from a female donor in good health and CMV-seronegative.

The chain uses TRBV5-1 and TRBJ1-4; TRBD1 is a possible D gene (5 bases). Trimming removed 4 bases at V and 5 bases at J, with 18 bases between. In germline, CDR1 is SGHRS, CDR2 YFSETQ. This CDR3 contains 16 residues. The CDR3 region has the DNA TGCGCCAGCAGCGGATGGGGCCAGGGTAACAATGAAAAACTGTTTTTT. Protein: CASSGWGQGNNEKLFF.

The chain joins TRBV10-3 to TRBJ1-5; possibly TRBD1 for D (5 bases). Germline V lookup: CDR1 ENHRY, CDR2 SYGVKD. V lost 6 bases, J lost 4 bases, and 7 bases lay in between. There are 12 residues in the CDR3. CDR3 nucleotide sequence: TGTGCCATCAGAGCAGGGAATCAGCCCCAGCATTTT. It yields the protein CAIRAGNQPQHF.

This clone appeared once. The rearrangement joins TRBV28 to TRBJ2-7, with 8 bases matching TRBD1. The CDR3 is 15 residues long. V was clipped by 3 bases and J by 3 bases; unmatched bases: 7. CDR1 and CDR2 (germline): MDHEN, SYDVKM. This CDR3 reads CASSFGGQGGYEQYF. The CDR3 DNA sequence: TGTGCCAGCAGTTTCGGAGGACAGGGAGGCTACGAGCAGTACTTC. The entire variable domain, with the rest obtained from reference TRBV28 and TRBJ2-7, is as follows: DVKVTQSSRYLVKRTGEKVFLECVQDMDHENMFWYRQDPGLGLRLIYFSYDVKMKEKGDIPEGYSVSREKKERFSLILESASTNQTSMYLCASSFGGQGGYEQYFGPGTRLTVT.

CDR3 sequence: CASSASGIGEQYF. In DNA form, the CDR3 reads TGTGCCAGCAGTGCTAGCGGGATTGGAGAGCAGTACTTC. The chain recombines TRBV2 with TRBJ2-5, with 9 bases fitting TRBD2. Looked up from germline, CDR1 is SNHLY and CDR2 is FYNNEI. The V segment lost 4 bases and the J segment 11 bases; nucleotides outside the gene matches: 8. The CDR3 is 13 residues long. Full variable domain (rest looked up from reference TRBV2 and TRBJ2-5): EPEVTQTPSHQVTQMGQEVILRCVPISNHLYFYWYRQILGQKVEFLVSFYNNEISEKSEIFDDQFSVERPDGSNFTLKIRSTKLEDSAMYFCASSASGIGEQYFGPGTRLLVL.

In nucleotides, the CDR3 is TGCGCCAGCAGCTTGGGGGACAGGGTTTTACCCTGGAACACTGAAGCTTTCTTT. Its protein product is CASSLGDRVLPWNTEAFF. V is TRBV5-1 and J is TRBJ1-1; 9 nucleotides match TRBD1. The germline gives CDR1 SGHRS, CDR2 YFSETQ. This CDR3 has 18 residues. J lost 1 base, V lost 0 bases, and 10 bases had no gene match.

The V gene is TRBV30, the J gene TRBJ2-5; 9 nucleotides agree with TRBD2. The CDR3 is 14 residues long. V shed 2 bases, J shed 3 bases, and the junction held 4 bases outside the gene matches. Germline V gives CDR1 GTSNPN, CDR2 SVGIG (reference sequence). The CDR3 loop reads CAWSLAGGEETQYF. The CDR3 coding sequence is TGTGCCTGGAGTTTGGCGGGGGGGGAAGAGACCCAGTACTTC.

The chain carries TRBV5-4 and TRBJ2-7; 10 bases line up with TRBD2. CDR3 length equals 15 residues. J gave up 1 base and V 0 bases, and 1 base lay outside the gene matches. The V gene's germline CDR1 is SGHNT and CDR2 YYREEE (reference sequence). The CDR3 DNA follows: TGTGCCAGCAGCTTGGCTAGCGGGAGTTCCTACGAGCAGTACTTC. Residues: CASSLASGSSYEQYF.

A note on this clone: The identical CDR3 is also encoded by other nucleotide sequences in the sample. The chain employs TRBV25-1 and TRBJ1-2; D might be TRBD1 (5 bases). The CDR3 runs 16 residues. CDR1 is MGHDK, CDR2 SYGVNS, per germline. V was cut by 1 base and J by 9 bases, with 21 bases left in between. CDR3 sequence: CASSEWGGGTPGRYTF. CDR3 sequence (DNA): TGTGCCAGCAGTGAATGGGGAGGAGGGACTCCAGGGCGCTACACCTTC.

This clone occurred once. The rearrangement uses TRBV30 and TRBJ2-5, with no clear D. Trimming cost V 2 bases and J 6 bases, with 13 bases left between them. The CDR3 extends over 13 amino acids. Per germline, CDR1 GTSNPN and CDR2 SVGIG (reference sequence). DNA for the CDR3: TGTGCCTGGAGTCTATACAGTAAGCAGACCCAGTACTTC. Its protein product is CAWSLYSKQTQYF.

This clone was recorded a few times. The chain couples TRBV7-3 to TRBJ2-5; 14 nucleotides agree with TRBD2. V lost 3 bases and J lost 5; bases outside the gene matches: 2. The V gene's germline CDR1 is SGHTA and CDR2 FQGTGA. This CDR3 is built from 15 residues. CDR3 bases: TGTGCCAGCAGCTTGACTAGCGGGAGGGGCGAGACCCAGTACTTC. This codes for CASSLTSGRGETQYF.

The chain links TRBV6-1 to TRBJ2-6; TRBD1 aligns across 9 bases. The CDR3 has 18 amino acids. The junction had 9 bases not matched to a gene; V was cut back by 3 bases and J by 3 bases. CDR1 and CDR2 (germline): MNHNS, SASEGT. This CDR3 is CASSEFPGQGYGANVLTF. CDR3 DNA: TGTGCCAGCAGTGAGTTCCCGGGACAGGGATATGGGGCCAACGTCCTGACTTTC.

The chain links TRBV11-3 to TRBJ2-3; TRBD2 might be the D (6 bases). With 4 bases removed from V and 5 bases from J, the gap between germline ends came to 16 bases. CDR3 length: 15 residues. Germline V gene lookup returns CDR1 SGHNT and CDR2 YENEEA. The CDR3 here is CASSSVGGGLDTQYF. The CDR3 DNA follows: TGTGCCAGCAGCTCTGTGGGGGGAGGCTTAGATACGCAGTATTTT. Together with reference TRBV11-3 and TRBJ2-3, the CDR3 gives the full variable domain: EAGVVQSPRYKIIEKKQPVAFWCNPISGHNTLYWYLQNLGQGPELLIRYENEEAVDDSQLPKDRFSAERLKGVDSTLKIQPAELGDSAVYLCASSSVGGGLDTQYFGPGTRLTVL.

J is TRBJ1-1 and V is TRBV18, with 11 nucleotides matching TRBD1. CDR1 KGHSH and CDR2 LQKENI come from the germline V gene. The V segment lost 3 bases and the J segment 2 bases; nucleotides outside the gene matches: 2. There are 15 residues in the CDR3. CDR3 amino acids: CASSPWTGGNTEAFF. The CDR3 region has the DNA TGTGCCAGCTCACCCTGGACAGGGGGCAACACTGAAGCTTTCTTT.

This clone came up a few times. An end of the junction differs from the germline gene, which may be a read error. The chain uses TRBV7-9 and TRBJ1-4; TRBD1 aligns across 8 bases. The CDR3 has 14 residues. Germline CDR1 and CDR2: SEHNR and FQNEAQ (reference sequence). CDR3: CSSSPTGGGEKLFF. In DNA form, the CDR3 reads TGTTCCAGCAGCCCCACAGGGGGTGGCGAAAAACTGTTTTTT. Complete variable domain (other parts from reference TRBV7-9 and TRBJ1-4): DTGVSQNPRHKITKRGQNVTFRCDPISEHNRLYWYRQTLGQGPEFLTYFQNEAQLEKSRLLSDRFSAERPKGSFSTLEIQRTEQGDSAMYLCSSSPTGGGEKLFFGSGTQLSVL.

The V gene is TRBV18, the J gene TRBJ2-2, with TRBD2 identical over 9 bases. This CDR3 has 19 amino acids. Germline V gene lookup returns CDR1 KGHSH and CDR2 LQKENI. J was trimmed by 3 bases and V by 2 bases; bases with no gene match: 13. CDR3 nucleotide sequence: TGTGCCAGCTCACCAGATTTGAGACTAGCGGAGGGATACACCGGGGAGCTGTTTTTT. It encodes CASSPDLRLAEGYTGELFF.

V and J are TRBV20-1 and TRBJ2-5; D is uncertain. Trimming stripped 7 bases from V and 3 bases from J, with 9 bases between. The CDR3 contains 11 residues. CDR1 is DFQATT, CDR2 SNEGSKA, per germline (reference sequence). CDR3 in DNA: TGCAGTGGGGCGCAAGAAGAGACCCAGTACTTC. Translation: CSGAQEETQYF.

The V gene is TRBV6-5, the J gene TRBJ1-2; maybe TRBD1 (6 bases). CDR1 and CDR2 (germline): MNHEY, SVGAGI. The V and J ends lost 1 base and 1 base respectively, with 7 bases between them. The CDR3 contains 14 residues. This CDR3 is CASSYLQGNYGYTF. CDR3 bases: TGTGCCAGCAGTTACTTACAGGGTAACTATGGCTACACCTTC.

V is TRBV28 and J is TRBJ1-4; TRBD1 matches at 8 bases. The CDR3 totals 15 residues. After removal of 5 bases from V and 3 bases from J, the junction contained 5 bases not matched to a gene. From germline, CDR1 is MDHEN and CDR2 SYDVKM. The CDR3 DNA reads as TGTGCCAGCAGTCCATACAGGGGGTCTAATGAAAAACTGTTTTTT. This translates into CASSPYRGSNEKLFF.

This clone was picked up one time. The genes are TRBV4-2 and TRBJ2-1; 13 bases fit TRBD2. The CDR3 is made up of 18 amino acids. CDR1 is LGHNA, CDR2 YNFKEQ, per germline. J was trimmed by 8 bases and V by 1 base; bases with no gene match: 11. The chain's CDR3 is CASSQVSSGTSGVYEQFF. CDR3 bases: TGTGCCAGCAGCCAAGTCTCTTCCGGGACTAGCGGGGTATATGAGCAGTTCTTC.

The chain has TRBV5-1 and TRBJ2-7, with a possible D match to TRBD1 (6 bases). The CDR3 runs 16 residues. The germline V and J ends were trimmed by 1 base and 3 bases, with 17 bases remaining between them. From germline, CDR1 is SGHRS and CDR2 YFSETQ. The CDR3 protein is CASSLNNYGQHYEQYF. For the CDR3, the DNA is TGCGCCAGCAGCTTGAATAACTACGGACAGCACTACGAGCAGTACTTC. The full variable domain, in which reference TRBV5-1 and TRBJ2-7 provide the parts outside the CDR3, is KAGVTQTPRYLIKTRGQQVTLSCSPISGHRSVSWYQQTPGQGLQFLFEYFSETQRNKGNFPGRFSGRQFSNSRSEMNVSTLELGDSALYLCASSLNNYGQHYEQYFGPGTRLTVT.